These T cell receptor beta chains were read from a single sample in a study of CD8+ T cells in alopecia areata. The assay was immunoSEQ multiplex PCR, and TCRdb's table has in-frame clones only and misses some. The table includes about 99,000 clones, 55% detected once. Input material: CD4+ T cells sorted from blood. These receptors were taken from a human donor in good health. The CDR3 runs from the conserved cysteine through the conserved F or W. Fields, in order: D gene, clone size, CDR3 length, J gene, V gene, CDR3 protein. D genes are given only for firm matches. Part of the rows lack a size; the others show once, few, many or a class for expanded clones.

d_gene: TRBD1
abundance: few
len: 13
j_gene: TRBJ2-1
v_gene: TRBV14
CDR3aa: CASRQGIYNEQFF

d_gene: -
abundance: -
len: 12
j_gene: TRBJ2-5
v_gene: TRBV7-2
CDR3aa: CASSLQARTQYF

d_gene: -
abundance: few
len: 13
j_gene: TRBJ2-5
v_gene: TRBV27
CDR3aa: CASSSYIQETQYF

d_gene: -
abundance: many
len: 14
j_gene: TRBJ1-5
v_gene: TRBV6-5
CDR3aa: CASMSVWGGQPQHF

d_gene: -
abundance: -
len: 14
j_gene: TRBJ1-1
v_gene: TRBV29-1
CDR3aa: CSVERSWENTEAFF

d_gene: -
abundance: -
len: 15
j_gene: TRBJ2-3
v_gene: TRBV4-1
CDR3aa: CASSQVGTPPDTQYF

d_gene: -
abundance: -
len: 15
j_gene: TRBJ2-3
v_gene: TRBV10-3
CDR3aa: CAISDSDLSTDTQYF

d_gene: TRBD2
abundance: few
len: 15
j_gene: TRBJ2-1
v_gene: TRBV7-2
CDR3aa: CASRIAGTSYNEQFF

d_gene: -
abundance: few
len: 13
j_gene: TRBJ1-2
v_gene: TRBV19
CDR3aa: CASSKQGNYGYTF

d_gene: -
abundance: -
len: 12
j_gene: TRBJ2-5
v_gene: TRBV29-1
CDR3aa: CSVRDYQETQYF